The TCR beta chain described here comes from a study of PD-1 blockade in mismatch repair-deficient tumors. Only in-frame clones appear in the TCRdb table, and some are missing; sequencing was by immunoSEQ multiplex PCR. The table records some 49,000 clones, 70% to 85% of them present only once. The origin of this receptor is an adult with mismatch repair-deficient cancer. The specimen comprised PBMCs, sampled before pembrolizumab treatment.

The DNA for the CDR3 is TGTGCCAGCAGCTTGGCCAGAGAGACCCAGTACTTC. It specifies CASSLARETQYF. The V and J genes are TRBV5-4 and TRBJ2-5; unclear D gene. V lost 0 bases and J lost 4, with 4 bases in between. Germline CDR1 reads SGHNT; CDR2 reads YYREEE (reference sequence). The CDR3 sequence is 12 residues long.